The 4 T cell receptor beta chains below were found in one sample sequenced in a study of cytomegalovirus exposure and HLA in healthy donors. PCR amplification relied on 60 Vbeta primers (plus 13 Jbeta primers). The data were produced by immunoSEQ multiplex PCR, yet TCRdb's version contains in-frame clones alone and is incomplete. The table gives 120,000 or so clones; the top ten clones make up around 4% of it. Sequenced input: PBMCs. Source of these receptors: a man aged 18 to 30 in good health and CMV-seronegative.

As to this clone: At the DNA level, this CDR3 is encoded by other sequences in the same sample as well. V usage is TRBV11-3 and J usage is TRBJ2-3; D not certain. V was clipped by 3 bases and J by 2 bases, with 3 bases between them. This CDR3 is built from 12 residues. Germline V gene data show CDR1 as SGHNT and CDR2 as YENEEA. As DNA, the CDR3 is TGTGCCAGCAGCTTTTACACAGATACGCAGTATTTT. Protein: CASSFYTDTQYF. The entire variable domain, with the rest obtained from reference TRBV11-3 and TRBJ2-3, is as follows: EAGVVQSPRYKIIEKKQPVAFWCNPISGHNTLYWYLQNLGQGPELLIRYENEEAVDDSQLPKDRFSAERLKGVDSTLKIQPAELGDSAVYLCASSFYTDTQYFGPGTRLTVL.

V is TRBV9 and J is TRBJ1-6, with D possibly being TRBD1 (5 bases). The CDR3 spans 14 residues. Trimming cost V 1 base and J 10 bases, with 12 bases left between them. Germline CDR1 reads SGDLS; CDR2 reads YYNGEE. CDR3 region: CASSVNRGGSPLHF. The CDR3 DNA reads as TGTGCCAGCAGCGTAAACCGCGGGGGGTCACCCCTCCACTTT. Variable domain in full (rest from reference TRBV9 and TRBJ1-6): DSGVTQTPKHLITATGQRVTLRCSPRSGDLSVYWYQQSLDQGLQFLIQYYNGEERAKGNILERFSAQQFPDLHSELNLSSLELGDSALYFCASSVNRGGSPLHFGNGTRLTVT.

This CDR3 reads CASSEALRTNEQFF. Here the CDR3 DNA reads TGTGCCAGCAGTGAAGCCCTGCGGACTAATGAGCAGTTCTTC. The chain links TRBV2 to TRBJ2-1; D is possibly TRBD2 (5 bases). CDR3 length equals 14 residues. CDR1 and CDR2 (germline): SNHLY, FYNNEI. Trimming shortened V by 0 bases and J by 7 bases, and 10 bases separated the two germline ends.

Points on this clone: Germline is not matched at one junction end, which may reflect a read error. This CDR3 is also generated by other DNA sequences in the sample. The chain combines TRBV10-3 with TRBJ1-1; TRBD1 matches at 7 bases. This CDR3 is 15 amino acids long. Germline V gene sequence: CDR1 ENHRY, CDR2 SYGVKD. The CDR3 DNA reads TGTGCCATCAGTGACCTAGACAGGGTGAACACTGAAGCTTTCTTC. Translated: CAISDLDRVNTEAFF.